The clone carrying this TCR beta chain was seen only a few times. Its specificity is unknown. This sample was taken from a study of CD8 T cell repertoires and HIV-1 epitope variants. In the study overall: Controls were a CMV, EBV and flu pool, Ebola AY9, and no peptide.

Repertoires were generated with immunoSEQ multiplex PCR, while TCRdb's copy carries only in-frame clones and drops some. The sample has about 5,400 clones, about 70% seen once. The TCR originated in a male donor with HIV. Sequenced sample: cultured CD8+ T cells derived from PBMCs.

The CDR3 nucleotides read TGTGCCAGCAGCTTCGGACAGGGTTCCTACGAGCAGTACTTC. This sequence encodes CASSFGQGSYEQYF. This chain connects TRBV5-4 to TRBJ2-7; the match to TRBD1 covers 8 bases. V shed 2 bases and J 1 base; nucleotides not matched to a gene: 2. Germline lookup yields CDR1 SGHNT and CDR2 YYREEE (reference sequence). This CDR3 spans 14 amino acids. The full variable domain, with the rest looked up from reference TRBV5-4 and TRBJ2-7, is ETGVTQSPTHLIKTRGQQVTLRCSSQSGHNTVSWYQQALGQGPQFIFQYYREEENGRGNFPPRFSGLQFPNYSSELNVNALELDDSALYLCASSFGQGSYEQYFGPGTRLTVT.